This TCR beta chain originates from a study of control samples from healthy donors and cancer patients. Clones were read by immunoSEQ multiplex PCR, and TCRdb kept only the in-frame ones, dropping some. The repertoire consists of around 41,000 clones, with more than 70% occurring once and the leading ten covering 20% to 25%. Trimming took 0 bases from V and 5 from J, leaving 7 bases between them. CDR1 and CDR2 from the germline V gene are WNHNN and SYGVQD (reference sequence). The length of the CDR3 is 13 residues. The sequencing input was PBMCs. This clonotype was sampled from a woman aged 55-70 years with lung cancer. V is TRBV10-1 and J is TRBJ1-2; D call uncertain. This CDR3 reads CASSESRGYGYTF. CDR3 nucleotides: TGCGCCAGCAGTGAGTCGAGAGGGTATGGCTACACCTTC.